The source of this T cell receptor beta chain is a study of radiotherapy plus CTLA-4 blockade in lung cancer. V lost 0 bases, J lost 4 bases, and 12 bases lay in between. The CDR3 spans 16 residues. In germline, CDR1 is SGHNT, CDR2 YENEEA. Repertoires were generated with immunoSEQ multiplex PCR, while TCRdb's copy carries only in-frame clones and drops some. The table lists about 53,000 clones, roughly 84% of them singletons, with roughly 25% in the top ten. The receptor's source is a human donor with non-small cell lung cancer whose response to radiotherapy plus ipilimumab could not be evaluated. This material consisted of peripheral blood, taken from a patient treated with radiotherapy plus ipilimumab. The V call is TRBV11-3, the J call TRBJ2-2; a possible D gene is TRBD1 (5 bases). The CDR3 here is CASSLDDGAPTGELFF. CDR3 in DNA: TGTGCCAGCAGCTTAGATGATGGGGCCCCCACCGGGGAGCTGTTTTTT.